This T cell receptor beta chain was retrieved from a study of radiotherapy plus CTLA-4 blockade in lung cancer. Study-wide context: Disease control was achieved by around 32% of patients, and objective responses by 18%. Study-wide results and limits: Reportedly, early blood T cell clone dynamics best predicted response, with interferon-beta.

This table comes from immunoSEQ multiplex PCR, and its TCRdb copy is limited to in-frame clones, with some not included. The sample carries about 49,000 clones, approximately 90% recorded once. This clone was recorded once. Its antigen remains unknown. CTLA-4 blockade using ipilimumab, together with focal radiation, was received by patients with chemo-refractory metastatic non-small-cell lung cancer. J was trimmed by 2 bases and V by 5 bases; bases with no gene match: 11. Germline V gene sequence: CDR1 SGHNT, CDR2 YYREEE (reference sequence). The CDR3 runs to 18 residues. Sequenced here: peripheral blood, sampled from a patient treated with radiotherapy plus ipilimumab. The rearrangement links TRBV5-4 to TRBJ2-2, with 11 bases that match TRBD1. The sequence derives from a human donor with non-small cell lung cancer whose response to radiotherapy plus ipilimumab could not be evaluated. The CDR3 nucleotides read TGTGCCAGCAGGTCATGGACCGGGACAGGGGGTAACACCGGGGAGCTGTTTTTT. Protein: CASRSWTGTGGNTGELFF.